Listed below are T cell receptor beta chains from one sample, sequenced in a study of T-cell reconstitution after alpha-beta-depleted transplantation in children. MiXCR, run by TCRdb on the PCR reads, gives a single entry per CDR3 protein. Here the sample spans about 250,000 distinct CDR3 sequences, 20% to 30% being singletons. Source: PBMCs, mostly from graft donor cells, taken 360 days after TCRalphabeta/CD19-depleted stem cell transplant. These receptors originate from a female patient aged 2-10 years who had a stem cell transplant for congenital amegakaryocytic thrombocytopenia, so the T cells may come from the graft donor. The CDR3 runs from the conserved cysteine through the conserved F or W. The D gene is left open where the match is weak. Expanded clones get a size class; other rows say once, few or many, or leave the size out.

j_gene | v_gene | d_gene | abundance | CDR3nt | CDR3aa
TRBJ1-1 | TRBV20-1 | NA | NA | TGCAGTGCTGCCTCAGGGCCGAACACTGAAGCTTTCTTT | CSAASGPNTEAFF
TRBJ2-2 | TRBV11-2 | TRBD2 | NA | TGTGCCAGCAGTTTAGCGGGGCTCACCGGGGAGCTGTTTTTT | CASSLAGLTGELFF
TRBJ2-2 | TRBV28 | TRBD2 | few | TGTGCCAGCAGCCATACTTGGGAGGGCACCGGGGAGCTGTTTTTT | CASSHTWEGTGELFF
TRBJ2-5 | TRBV6-5 | NA | NA | TGTGCCAGCAGTTACGGTGACAGTTCCTCCGAGACCCAGTACTTC | CASSYGDSSSETQYF
TRBJ1-4 | TRBV7-9 | TRBD1 | NA | TGTGCCAGCAGCCCTACAGGGGATGAAAAACTGTTTTTT | CASSPTGDEKLFF
TRBJ2-3 | TRBV20-1 | NA | few | TGCAGTGCTAGACATAGCCTAGCGAAAGACACAGATACGCAGTATTTT | CSARHSLAKDTDTQYF
TRBJ1-2 | TRBV25-1 | NA | few | TGTGCCAGCAGTATTGGAGGGAGGGGTCTTGGCTATGGCTACACCTTC | CASSIGGRGLGYGYTF
TRBJ2-3 | TRBV5-6 | NA | NA | TGTGCCAGCAGCTGGGGTAAAAGACTCCTCACAGATACGCAGTATTTT | CASSWGKRLLTDTQYF
TRBJ1-2 | TRBV5-1 | NA | few | TGCGCCAGCAGCTTGGAGGGCAGTGCTAACTATGGCTACACCTTC | CASSLEGSANYGYTF
TRBJ2-1 | TRBV20-1 | TRBD2 | NA | TGCAGTGCTAGAGTTCAGACCGGGACTAGCGCGAACAATGAGCAGTTCTTC | CSARVQTGTSANNEQFF
TRBJ2-6 | TRBV28 | TRBD2 | NA | TGTGCCAGCAGTTTAATGGGACTAGCGGGATATTCTGGGGCCAACGTCCTGACTTTC | CASSLMGLAGYSGANVLTF
TRBJ2-7 | TRBV6-2/TRBV6-3 | NA | many | TGTGCCAGCAGTTACGGTAGTTACCCCTACGAGCAGTACTTC | CASSYGSYPYEQYF
TRBJ2-1 | TRBV3-1 | TRBD2 | few | TGTGCCAGCAGCCAAGCCGGACTAGCGGGAGTTGGTGAGCAGTTCTTC | CASSQAGLAGVGEQFF
TRBJ1-2 | TRBV14 | NA | NA | TGTGCCAGCAGCCAATCAAACTATGGCTACACCTTC | CASSQSNYGYTF
TRBJ2-2 | TRBV28 | NA | NA | TGTGCCAGCAGTTTGGGCGGGACCGGCGAGGAGCTGTTTTTT | CASSLGGTGEELFF
TRBJ2-2 | TRBV20-1 | TRBD2 | NA | TGCAGTGCTACAGGGACTAGCGGGGGGGCCTTCGACACCGGGGAGCTGTTTTTT | CSATGTSGGAFDTGELFF
TRBJ2-1 | TRBV14 | NA | NA | TGTGCCAGCAGCCAGGGTCTATTCTCCTACAATGAGCAGTTCTTC | CASSQGLFSYNEQFF
TRBJ1-2 | TRBV29-1 | NA | few | TGCAGCGCCGGGTGGGATGTCTATGGCTACACCTTC | CSAGWDVYGYTF
TRBJ2-7 | TRBV12-3/TRBV12-4 | NA | many | TGTGCCAGCAGCCCAGCGGGCGCTAGCTCCTACGAGCAGTACTTC | CASSPAGASSYEQYF
TRBJ1-6 | TRBV10-2 | NA | NA | TGCGCCAGCAGGGGGGGCACATCTAATTCACCCCTCCACTTT | CASRGGTSNSPLHF
TRBJ2-1 | TRBV20-1 | NA | NA | TGCAGTGCTCCCCAGGGTGGCAATGAGCAGTTCTTC | CSAPQGGNEQFF
TRBJ2-3 | TRBV30 | NA | NA | TGTGCCTGCCTCCGCACAGATACGCAGTATTTT | CACLRTDTQYF
TRBJ2-7 | TRBV12-3/TRBV12-4 | NA | few | TGTGCCAGCAGTCGATATCCGGGACTCCAGTACTTC | CASSRYPGLQYF
TRBJ1-1 | TRBV5-1 | NA | few | TGCGCCAGCAGCGCGGGCGGCACTGAAGCTTTCTTT | CASSAGGTEAFF
TRBJ1-1 | TRBV12-3/TRBV12-4 | NA | NA | TGTGCCAGCAGACCCTCAGGGAGTTCTATGAACACTGAAGCTTTCTTT | CASRPSGSSMNTEAFF
TRBJ1-1 | TRBV3-1 | NA | few | TGTGCCAGCAGCCAAGAGGCAGTTACAGGGTTTGCTTTCTTT | CASSQEAVTGFAFF
TRBJ2-4 | TRBV2 | NA | NA | TGTGCCAGCACTACAGGGAGGAACCAAAACATTCAGTACTTC | CASTTGRNQNIQYF
TRBJ1-2 | TRBV29-1 | NA | few | TGCAGCGTTGATGTTGGGGGAGGCGATGGCTACACCTTC | CSVDVGGGDGYTF
TRBJ2-3 | TRBV23-1 | NA | few | TGCGCCAGCAGTCAATCTGGCAGGAGCACAGATACGCAGTATTTT | CASSQSGRSTDTQYF
TRBJ2-7 | TRBV3-1 | TRBD2 | few | TGTGCCAGCAGCCAAGATCTGGCTAGCGGGGGGAGGGAGCAGTACTTC | CASSQDLASGGREQYF
TRBJ2-5 | TRBV2 | NA | NA | TGTGCCAGCAGTGATTCTCTTGGGTGGGAGACCCAGTACTTC | CASSDSLGWETQYF
TRBJ2-2 | TRBV27 | TRBD1 | NA | TGTGCCAGCAGATGGGGACAGGCGAGCGGGGAGCTGTTTTTT | CASRWGQASGELFF
TRBJ2-4 | TRBV6-2/TRBV6-3 | NA | few | TGTGCCAGCAGTTACTCGTTAAACTTAGCCAAAAACATTCAGTACTTC | CASSYSLNLAKNIQYF
TRBJ2-5 | TRBV12-3/TRBV12-4 | NA | NA | TGTGCCAGCAGTCGTTCAGGGATCCCGGAGACCCAGTACTTC | CASSRSGIPETQYF
TRBJ2-7 | TRBV5-6 | NA | few | TGTGCCAGCAGCGTAACAGGGTTCTCCTACGAGCAGTACTTC | CASSVTGFSYEQYF
TRBJ2-5 | TRBV12-3/TRBV12-4 | NA | NA | TGTGCCATCAGCCCCAGGCTCCGCCTCCAAGAGACCCAGTACTTC | CAISPRLRLQETQYF
TRBJ2-7 | TRBV28 | TRBD1 | few | TGTGCCATTAGAAACGGACAGGGGGACTACGAGCAGTACTTC | CAIRNGQGDYEQYF
TRBJ2-2 | TRBV7-3 | NA | many | TGTGCCAGCAGCTTAGGGGCGAACACCGGGGAGCTGTTTTTT | CASSLGANTGELFF
TRBJ2-3 | TRBV4-2 | NA | many | TGTGCCAGCAGCCAAGTGGCTAGCACAGATACGCAGTATTTT | CASSQVASTDTQYF
TRBJ2-7 | TRBV6-6 | NA | NA | TGTGCCAGCATTTACTCTTCCGGGACTTCTTTC | CASIYSSGTSF
TRBJ2-1 | TRBV3-1 | NA | NA | TGTGCCAGCAGCCAAGGACCAGGTGAGCAGTTCTTC | CASSQGPGEQFF
TRBJ2-3 | TRBV4-1 | NA | NA | TGCGCCAGCAGCCTGCAGGGGCTACCCACAGATACGCAGTATTTT | CASSLQGLPTDTQYF
TRBJ2-5 | TRBV12-3/TRBV12-4 | NA | many | TGTGCCAGCAGTTTAGCCCCTGGGTGGAGCCAAGAGACCCAGTACTTC | CASSLAPGWSQETQYF
TRBJ2-7 | TRBV28 | NA | many | TGTGCCAGCAGTTTATCTGGGGCCTACGTGTATGAGCAGTACTTC | CASSLSGAYVYEQYF
TRBJ2-5 | TRBV7-2 | NA | NA | TGTGCCAGCGCCAGGGGTGAGACCCAGTACTTC | CASARGETQYF
TRBJ2-7 | TRBV2 | NA | NA | TGTGCCATCAACAGCCGGGACGTTTACGAGCAGTACTTC | CAINSRDVYEQYF
TRBJ2-7 | TRBV28 | TRBD2 | NA | TGTGCCAGCAGTTTTCTTAGCGGGAGGGCCGTCTCCCACGAGCAGTACTTC | CASSFLSGRAVSHEQYF